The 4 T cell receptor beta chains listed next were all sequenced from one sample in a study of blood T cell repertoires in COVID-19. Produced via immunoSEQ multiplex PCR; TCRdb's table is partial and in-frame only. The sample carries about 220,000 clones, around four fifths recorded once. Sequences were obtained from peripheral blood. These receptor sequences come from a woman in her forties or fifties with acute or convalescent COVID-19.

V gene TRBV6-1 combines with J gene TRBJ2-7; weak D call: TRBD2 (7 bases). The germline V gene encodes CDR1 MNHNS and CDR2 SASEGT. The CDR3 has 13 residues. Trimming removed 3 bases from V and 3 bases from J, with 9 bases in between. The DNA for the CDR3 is TGTGCCAGCAGTGAGGGGGGGCTCTACGAGCAGTACTTC. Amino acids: CASSEGGLYEQYF.

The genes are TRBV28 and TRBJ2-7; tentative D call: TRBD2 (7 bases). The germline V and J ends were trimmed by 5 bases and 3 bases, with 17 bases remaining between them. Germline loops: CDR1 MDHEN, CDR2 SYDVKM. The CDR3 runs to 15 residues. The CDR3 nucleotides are TGTGCCAGCAGTCCCGGTGTGGGAGGGGGCTACGAGCAGTACTTC. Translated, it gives CASSPGVGGGYEQYF.

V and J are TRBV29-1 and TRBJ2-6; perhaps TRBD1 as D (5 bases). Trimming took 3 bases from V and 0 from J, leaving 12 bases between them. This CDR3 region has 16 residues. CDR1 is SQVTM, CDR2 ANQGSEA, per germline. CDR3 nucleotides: TGCAGCGTTGAGTTGCAGGGTAGCTCTGGGGCCAACGTCCTGACTTTC. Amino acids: CSVELQGSSGANVLTF.

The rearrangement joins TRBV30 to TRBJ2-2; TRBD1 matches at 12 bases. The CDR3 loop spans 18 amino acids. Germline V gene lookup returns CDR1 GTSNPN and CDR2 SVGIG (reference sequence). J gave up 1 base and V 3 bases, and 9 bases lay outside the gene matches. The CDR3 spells CAWRKPGQGAGNTGELFF. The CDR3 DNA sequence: TGTGCCTGGAGAAAACCGGGACAGGGGGCGGGGAACACCGGGGAGCTGTTTTTT.